This T cell receptor (beta chain) originates from a study of shared clonotypes between healthy human individuals. Points on this clone: What it recognizes is unknown.

The CDR3 runs to 16 residues. The germline V gene has CDR1 MDHEN and CDR2 SYDVKM. J lost 5 bases, V lost 7 bases, and 9 bases had no gene match. Sequenced by immunoSEQ multiplex PCR; TCRdb stores in-frame clones only, minus some. The repertoire holds 550,000 to 800,000 clones, with roughly 70% as singletons. Findings and caveats of the study: Some clonotypes were shared by all four sorted-subset donors, while others were not shared. The non-shared ones had lower generation probabilities than the shared ones.

Sequenced input: memory CD4+ T cells sorted from blood. Subset described: CD45RA-negative fraction. This chain connects TRBV28 to TRBJ2-1; 12 nucleotides agree with TRBD2. The receptor's source is a woman aged 25 to 39 in good health. DNA for the CDR3: TGTGCCAGCATTAGACTCGGACTAGCGGGGAACAATGAGCAGTTCTTC. Protein product: CASIRLGLAGNNEQFF.